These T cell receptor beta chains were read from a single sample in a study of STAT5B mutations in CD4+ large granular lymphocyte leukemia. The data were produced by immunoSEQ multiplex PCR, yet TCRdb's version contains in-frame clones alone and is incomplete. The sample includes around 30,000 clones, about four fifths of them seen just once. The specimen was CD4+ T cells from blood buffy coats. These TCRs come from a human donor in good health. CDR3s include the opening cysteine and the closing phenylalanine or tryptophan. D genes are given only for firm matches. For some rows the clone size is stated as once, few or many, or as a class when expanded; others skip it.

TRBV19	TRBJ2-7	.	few	TGTGCCAGTAGTATCTCACAAGTCTCCTACGAGCAGTACTTC	CASSISQVSYEQYF
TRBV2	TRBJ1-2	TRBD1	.	TGTGCCAGCAGTGAAGGGGGACAGGTACCTAACTATGGCTACACCTTC	CASSEGGQVPNYGYTF
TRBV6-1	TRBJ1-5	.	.	TGTGCCAGCAGTGACGGAAACAATCAGCCCCAGCATTTT	CASSDGNNQPQHF
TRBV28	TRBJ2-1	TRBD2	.	TGTGCCAGCAGTTTTGGGGGACTAGCGGGAGGGCCGGGTGAGCAGTTCTTC	CASSFGGLAGGPGEQFF
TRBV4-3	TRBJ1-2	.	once	TGCGCCAGCAGCCCTCGGGTGACTACTAACTATGGCTACACCTTC	CASSPRVTTNYGYTF
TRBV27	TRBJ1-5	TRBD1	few	TGTGCCAGCAGGGCTCCGGGACAGGATATACATCAGCCCCAGCATTTT	CASRAPGQDIHQPQHF
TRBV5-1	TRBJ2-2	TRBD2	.	TGCGCCAGCAGCTTGGCCTTCGCGGGAGGGCCTCGGGAGCTGTTTTTT	CASSLAFAGGPRELFF
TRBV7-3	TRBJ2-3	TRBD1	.	TGTGCCAGCAGCTCTCGACAGGGGGAGACAGATACGCAGTATTTT	CASSSRQGETDTQYF
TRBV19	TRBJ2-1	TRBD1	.	TGTGCCAGTAGTACAGGGACAGGTGCCGTGGATGAGCAGTTCTTC	CASSTGTGAVDEQFF
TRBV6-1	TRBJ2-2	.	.	TGTGCCAGCAGTGAAACGCGGAGGGTGAACACCGGGGAGCTGTTTTTT	CASSETRRVNTGELFF
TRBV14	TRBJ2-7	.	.	TGTGCCAGCAGTTCCGGGGGCGGTGGAAGATTGCAGTACTTC	CASSSGGGGRLQYF
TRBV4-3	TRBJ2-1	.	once	TGCGCCAGCAGCCAAAGGACGGGCGATGAGCAGTTCTTC	CASSQRTGDEQFF
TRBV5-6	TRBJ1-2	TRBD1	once	TGTGCCAGCAGCTCGGACAGGGCAAATCGTCCTATTGGCTACACCTTC	CASSSDRANRPIGYTF
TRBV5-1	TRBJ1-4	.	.	TGCGCCAGCAGCTTGCTGGGGACCTTAAATGAAAAACTGTTTTTT	CASSLLGTLNEKLFF
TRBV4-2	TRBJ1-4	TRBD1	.	TGTGCCAGCAGCCAAAGAAAGGCCGGACAGGGAATTTCAACTAATGAAAAACTGTTTTTT	CASSQRKAGQGISTNEKLFF
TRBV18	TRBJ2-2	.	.	TGTGCCAGCTCACCATTAGTACCCAAGTTCGTCACCGGGGAGCTGTTTTTT	CASSPLVPKFVTGELFF
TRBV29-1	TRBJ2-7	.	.	TGCAGCGTTGAATCTGGTCTAGAAGGGTACGAGCAGTACTTC	CSVESGLEGYEQYF
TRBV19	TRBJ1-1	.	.	TGTGCCAGTAGTATAGGGGGAACCTTAATTGGGACTGAAGCTTTCTTT	CASSIGGTLIGTEAFF
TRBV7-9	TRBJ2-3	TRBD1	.	TGTGCCAGCAGCTATGAAGGGGGCATCGCAGATACGCAGTATTTT	CASSYEGGIADTQYF
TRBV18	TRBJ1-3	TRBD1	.	TGTGCCAGCTCACTAGGACTTCCGGGACAGGGGGCGAACCACTCTGGAAACACCATATATTTT	CASSLGLPGQGANHSGNTIYF
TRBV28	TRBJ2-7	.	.	TGTGCCAGCAGTTTCTCTGACAGCCTCTACGAGCAGTACTTC	CASSFSDSLYEQYF
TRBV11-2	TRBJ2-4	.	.	TGTGCCAGCAGCCCGTACGCCCTGGGACTTGCCGGGGATCAGTACTTC	CASSPYALGLAGDQYF
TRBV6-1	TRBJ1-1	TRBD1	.	TGTGCCAGCACTCCGGACAGGGCAAGGGGCACTGAAGCTTTCTTT	CASTPDRARGTEAFF
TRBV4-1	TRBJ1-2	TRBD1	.	TGCGCCAGCAGCCATCTTGGACAGGGAGGTCCCCTCTATGGCTACACCTTC	CASSHLGQGGPLYGYTF
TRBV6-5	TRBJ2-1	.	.	TGTGCCAGCACTCCCTGGATCGAATCAAACAATGAGCAGTTCTTC	CASTPWIESNNEQFF
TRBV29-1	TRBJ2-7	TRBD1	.	TGCAGCGTTTCTTCCGGGACAGGAAACTCCTACGAGCAGTACTTC	CSVSSGTGNSYEQYF
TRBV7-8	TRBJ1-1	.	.	TGTGCCAGCAGCTTAGGCCCAGGGAACACTGAAGCTTTCTTT	CASSLGPGNTEAFF
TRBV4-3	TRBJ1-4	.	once	TGCGCCAGCAGCCAAGATGGGCAGGAGGAAAAACTGTTTTTT	CASSQDGQEEKLFF
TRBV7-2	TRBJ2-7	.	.	TGTGCCAGCAGCTTAGATCAGCGGTGGGGGGAGCAGTACTTC	CASSLDQRWGEQYF
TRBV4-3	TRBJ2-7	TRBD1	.	TGCGCCAGCAGCCTCCGATGGACAGGGGACTACGAGCAGTACTTC	CASSLRWTGDYEQYF
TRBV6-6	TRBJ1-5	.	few	TGTGCCAGCAGTTACTCTAGCAATCAGCCCCAGCATTTT	CASSYSSNQPQHF
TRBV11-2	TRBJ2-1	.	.	TGTGCCAGCAGCTTCCAGGGGCTCCCTGGGGATGAGCAGTTCTTC	CASSFQGLPGDEQFF
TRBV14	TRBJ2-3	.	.	TGTGCCAGCAGCCAGTCCAATACGCAGTATTTT	CASSQSNTQYF
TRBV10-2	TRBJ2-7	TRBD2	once	TGCGCCAGCAGTGATTTTGGGACTACAATCTCCTACGAGCAGTACTTC	CASSDFGTTISYEQYF
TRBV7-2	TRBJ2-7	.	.	TGTGCCAGCAGCTCGATTTCCTACGAGCAGTACTTC	CASSSISYEQYF
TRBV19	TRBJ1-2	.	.	TGTGCCAGTAGTATTTGGACACGGATAGCTAACTATGGCTACACCTTC	CASSIWTRIANYGYTF
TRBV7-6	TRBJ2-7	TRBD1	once	TGTGCCAGCAGCTTAGGGACAGGCTGGGCCTACGAGCAGTACTTC	CASSLGTGWAYEQYF
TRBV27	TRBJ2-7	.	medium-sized	TGTGCCAGCAGTTTCAGGGGAGAGGGCTCCTACGAGCAGTACTTC	CASSFRGEGSYEQYF
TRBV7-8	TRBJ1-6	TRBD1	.	TGTGCCAGCAGCCCAGGGGGACCAGGGTGGTCCTATAATTCACCCCTCCACTTT	CASSPGGPGWSYNSPLHF
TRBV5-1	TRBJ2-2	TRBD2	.	TGCGCCAGCAGCATGGGGACTAGCGGGAGCCTCGGGGAGCTGTTTTTT	CASSMGTSGSLGELFF
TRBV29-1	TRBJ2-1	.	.	TGCAGCGTTTTTCCAGCGCCATACAATGAGCAGTTCTTC	CSVFPAPYNEQFF
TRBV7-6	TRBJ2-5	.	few	TGTGCCAGCAGCTCCTCAGCCGGGGCCCAGTACTTC	CASSSSAGAQYF
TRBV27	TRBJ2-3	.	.	TGTGCCAGCAGTTTTTCAAACACAGATACGCAGTATTTT	CASSFSNTDTQYF
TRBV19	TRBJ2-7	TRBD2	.	TGTGCCAGTAAGGTGGGACTAGCGGCTAACGAGCAGTACTTC	CASKVGLAANEQYF
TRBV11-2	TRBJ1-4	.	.	TGTGCCAGCAGCTTAGATCTGGTCGACAGGCTCTGGGCAGAAGGGGAAAAACTGTTTTTT	CASSLDLVDRLWAEGEKLFF
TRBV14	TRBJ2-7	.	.	TGTGCCAGCAGCCGGGACCTTCTCTACGAGCAGTACTTC	CASSRDLLYEQYF
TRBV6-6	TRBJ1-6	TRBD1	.	TGTGCCAGCAGCACGGGACAGGGGGCGGGTTCACCCCTCCACTTT	CASSTGQGAGSPLHF
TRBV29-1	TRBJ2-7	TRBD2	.	TGCAGCGTAGGACTAGGAAGCGACGAGCAGTACTTC	CSVGLGSDEQYF
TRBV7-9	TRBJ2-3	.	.	TGTGCCAGCAGCTTAAATTCCCTTAGCACAGATACGCAGTATTTT	CASSLNSLSTDTQYF
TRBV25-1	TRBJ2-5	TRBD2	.	TGTGCCAGCAGTGAACCCGGGACTAGCGGGAGTCAGACCCAGTACTTC	CASSEPGTSGSQTQYF
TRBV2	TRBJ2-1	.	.	TGTGCCAGCAGTGAAGCGCCAAGCTCCTACAATGAGCAGTTCTTC	CASSEAPSSYNEQFF
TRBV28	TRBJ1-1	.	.	TGTGCCAGCAGCCTACAGGGAGGTCGCACTGAAGCTTTCTTT	CASSLQGGRTEAFF